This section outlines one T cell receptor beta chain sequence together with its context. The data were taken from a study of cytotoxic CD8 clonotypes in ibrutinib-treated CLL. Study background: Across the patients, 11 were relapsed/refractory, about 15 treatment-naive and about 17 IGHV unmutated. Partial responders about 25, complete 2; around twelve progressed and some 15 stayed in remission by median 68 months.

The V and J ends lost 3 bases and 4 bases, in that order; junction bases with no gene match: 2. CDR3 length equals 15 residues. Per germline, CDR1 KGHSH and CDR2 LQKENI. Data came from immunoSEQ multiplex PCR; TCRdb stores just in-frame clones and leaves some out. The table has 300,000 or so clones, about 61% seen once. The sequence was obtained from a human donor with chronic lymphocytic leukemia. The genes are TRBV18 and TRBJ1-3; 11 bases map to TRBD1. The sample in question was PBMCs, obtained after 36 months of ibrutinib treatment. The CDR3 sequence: CASSPDRGPGNTIYF. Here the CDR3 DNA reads TGTGCCAGCTCACCGGACAGGGGGCCGGGAAACACCATATATTTT.